What follows is one T cell receptor beta chain and its context. Its antigen is unknown. A junction end diverges from the germline sequence, so it may reflect a read error. Taking roughly 18-32 mg of unsorted bulk tissue, the authors co-extracted RNA and DNA. In every tumor sample, viable tumor cells made up over 90%. The CDR3 runs to 13 residues. Germline V gives CDR1 SGHKS, CDR2 YYEKEE (reference sequence). Production of TCR beta cDNA used approximately 0.55 ug total RNA together with a constant-region primer. The TCR beta library was amplified through three nested multiplex PCR rounds in a modified ARM-PCR procedure. Both of the initial two PCR rounds ran for approximately 11 cycles and employed TRBV1-TRBV30 forward primers alongside a C-beta reverse primer. In TCRdb, the multiplex PCR reads were re-called with MiXCR into one record per CDR3 protein. In the table there are about 110,000 distinct CDR3 sequences, 80% to 85% of which are singletons.

This sample was taken from a study of tumor-infiltrating lymphocytes in primary liver carcinoma. On the study more broadly: Tumors, staged T1-T3 N0M0, spanned about 4.2 to 11 cm.

Study outcomes and limitations: Tumor-adjacent and tumor-blood pairs shared a smaller degree of overlap than tumor region pairs. Found in all five tumor regions were only about 7.5-25% of top clones.

This TCR derives from a man in his forties with primary liver carcinoma and hepatitis B virus infection. The genes are TRBV5-5 and TRBJ2-1; D call uncertain. The specimen was liver tumor tissue from sampling region 3. Stated subset: tumor region T3, left-lateral pole. The CDR3 loop reads CASSLSWVNEQFF. CDR3 DNA sequence: TGTGCCAGCAGCTTAAGCTGGGTCAATGAACAGTTCTTC.